These 17 T cell receptor beta chains share one sample of origin, sequenced in a study of blood T cell repertoires in COVID-19. Clones were read by immunoSEQ multiplex PCR, and TCRdb kept only the in-frame ones, dropping some. The sample holds about 210,000 clones, about four fifths seen once. Material for sequencing was PBMCs or T cells enriched from blood (not recorded which). These receptors came from a woman in her forties or fifties with acute COVID-19.

This sequence joins TRBV11-2 and TRBJ1-1; D not resolved. CDR3 size: 16 residues. Germline lookup yields CDR1 SGHAT and CDR2 FQNNGV. Trimming took off 0 bases at V and 0 bases at J, with 11 bases between the two ends. The CDR3 protein is CASSLDGNTLNTEAFF. The CDR3, as DNA: TGTGCCAGCAGCTTAGACGGGAACACCCTGAACACTGAAGCTTTCTTT. The full variable domain, rest sourced from reference TRBV11-2 and TRBJ1-1, is EAGVAQSPRYKIIEKRQSVAFWCNPISGHATLYWYQQILGQGPKLLIQFQNNGVVDDSQLPKDRFSAERLKGVDSTLKIQPAKLEDSAVYLCASSLDGNTLNTEAFFGQGTRLTVV.

The chain recombines TRBV7-2 with TRBJ1-1; TRBD1 agrees at 10 bases. Unmatched junction bases numbered 4, after V lost 6 bases and J lost 3 bases. CDR3 length: 14 residues. Germline V gene data show CDR1 as SGHTA and CDR2 as FQGNSA. CDR3 in DNA: TGTGCCAGCAGTAAGGGACAGGGGTACACTGAAGCTTTCTTT. This sequence encodes CASSKGQGYTEAFF.

The rearrangement uses TRBV7-8 and TRBJ1-4, with TRBD1 matching over 8 bases. The CDR3 length is 15 residues. V gave up 3 bases and J gave up 3 bases; unmatched junction bases: 3. From germline, CDR1 is SGHVS and CDR2 FQNEAQ. CDR3 coding DNA: TGTGCCAGCAGCTTTAACAGGGGGGCTAATGAAAAACTGTTTTTT. It codes for CASSFNRGANEKLFF.

This chain links TRBV28 with TRBJ1-1; TRBD1 matches 7 bases. This CDR3 has 14 residues. The V segment lost 2 bases and the J segment 6 bases; nucleotides outside the gene matches: 6. The germline V gene encodes CDR1 MDHEN and CDR2 SYDVKM. The CDR3 region is CASSLPTGVSEAFF. DNA for the CDR3: TGTGCCAGCAGTTTACCAACAGGGGTATCTGAAGCTTTCTTT.

The chain combines TRBV18 with TRBJ1-4; no clear D gene. Germline V CDR1 and CDR2: KGHSH, LQKENI. The V end lost 7 bases, the J end lost 5 bases, and 5 bases lay between the germline ends. The CDR3 has 11 amino acids. CDR3 sequence: CASLENEKLFF. The DNA of the CDR3 is TGTGCCAGCTTAGAGAATGAAAAACTGTTTTTT.

This clone has just one count. This chain joins TRBV19 and TRBJ1-6; TRBD1 agrees at 9 bases. V trimming: 6 bases; J trimming: 7 bases; junction bases outside the gene matches: 7. In germline, CDR1 is LNHDA, CDR2 SQIVND (reference sequence). The CDR3 runs 15 residues. The CDR3 reads CASRERGQGNSPLHF. CDR3 in DNA: TGTGCCAGTAGGGAACGGGGACAGGGAAATTCACCCCTCCACTTT. Full variable domain (missing parts from reference TRBV19 and TRBJ1-6): DGGITQSPKYLFRKEGQNVTLSCEQNLNHDAMYWYRQDPGQGLRLIYYSQIVNDFQKGDIAEGYSVSREKKESFPLTVTSAQKNPTAFYLCASRERGQGNSPLHFGNGTRLTVT.

The chain employs TRBV27 and TRBJ1-1; the D gene is possibly TRBD1 (6 bases). Trimming took off 10 bases at V and 1 base at J, with 13 bases between the two ends. Germline-derived CDR1 and CDR2 are MNHEY and SMNVEV (reference sequence). This CDR3 has 13 residues. DNA of the CDR3: TGTGCCACCAAAAGACAGGCGAACACTGAAGCTTTCTTT. Its translation: CATKRQANTEAFF.

The rearrangement uses TRBV18 and TRBJ2-3; 8 bases are shared with TRBD1. The germline CDR1 and CDR2 sequences are KGHSH and LQKENI. Trimming cost V 3 bases and J 0 bases; bases outside gene matches: 11. This CDR3 comprises 18 residues. DNA for the CDR3: TGTGCCAGCTCACCGACCATAGACAGGGGTGAAAGCACAGATACGCAGTATTTT. The encoded protein is CASSPTIDRGESTDTQYF.

The rearrangement uses TRBV7-9 and TRBJ1-2; D is unresolved. Trimming left V 2 bases short and J 0 bases short, with 10 bases between. Germline CDR1 and CDR2: SEHNR and FQNEAQ (reference sequence). The CDR3 is made up of 15 amino acids. DNA for the CDR3: TGTGCCAGCAGCTTAACACGACTATCTAACTATGGCTACACCTTC. This encodes CASSLTRLSNYGYTF.

V gene TRBV10-3 combines with J gene TRBJ2-1; D gene unclear. Deletions cut 4 bases from V and 2 bases from J, with 6 bases between. In germline, CDR1 is ENHRY, CDR2 SYGVKD. CDR3 length equals 13 residues. The DNA for the CDR3 is TGTGCCATCAGTGGGCCGACCTACAATGAGCAGTTCTTC. Translating it yields CAISGPTYNEQFF.

The chain recombines TRBV4-1 with TRBJ2-5; 9 bases fit TRBD2. J lost 5 bases, V lost 3 bases, and 10 bases had no gene match. The CDR3 length is 16 residues. Germline CDR1 reads MGHRA; CDR2 reads YSYEKL. CDR3 in DNA: TGCGCCAGCAGCCAGGTACACGCTAGCGGGACGGAGACCCAGTACTTC. It translates to CASSQVHASGTETQYF.

The chain is built from TRBV19 and TRBJ2-1; 10 bases fit TRBD2. The V segment lost 6 bases and the J segment 7 bases; nucleotides outside the gene matches: 3. Germline loops: CDR1 LNHDA, CDR2 SQIVND (reference sequence). This CDR3 has 13 residues. This chain's CDR3 is CASRSGGVNEQFF. CDR3 nucleotide sequence: TGTGCCAGTAGAAGCGGGGGGGTTAATGAGCAGTTCTTC.

V is TRBV20-1 and J is TRBJ1-2; D is ambiguous. The germline gives CDR1 DFQATT, CDR2 SNEGSKA (reference sequence). Trimming stripped 3 bases from V and 8 bases from J, with 4 bases between. CDR3 length: 9 amino acids. DNA of the CDR3: TGCAGTGCTAGTCTCGGCTACACCTTC. It yields the protein CSASLGYTF.

This chain connects TRBV5-6 to TRBJ2-2; 9 bases fit TRBD2. The CDR3 covers 15 residues. V lost 3 bases and J lost 4; bases outside the gene matches: 4. Looked up from germline, CDR1 is SGHDT and CDR2 is YYEEEE. CDR3 sequence reads: CASSSQTSGTGELFF. The DNA of the CDR3 is TGTGCCAGCAGCTCCCAGACTAGCGGCACCGGGGAGCTGTTTTTT. Complete variable domain (other parts from reference TRBV5-6 and TRBJ2-2): DAGVTQSPTHLIKTRGQQVTLRCSPKSGHDTVSWYQQALGQGPQFIFQYYEEEERQRGNFPDRFSGHQFPNYSSELNVNALLLGDSALYLCASSSQTSGTGELFFGEGSRLTVL.

V usage is TRBV6-4 and J usage is TRBJ2-1; D might be TRBD2 (6 bases). Germline CDR1 reads MRHNA; CDR2 reads SNTAGT. This CDR3 region has 19 residues. The V end was cut by 6 bases, the J end by 6 bases, with 30 bases between. CDR3 sequence reads: CASRLLWLYAGTSPNEQFF. In nucleotides, the CDR3 is TGTGCCAGCAGATTGCTTTGGTTGTATGCGGGGACTTCCCCCAATGAGCAGTTCTTC.

V is TRBV2 and J is TRBJ2-7; 11 bases are shared with TRBD2. V lost 2 bases and J lost 6; bases outside the gene matches: 3. The CDR3 runs to 14 residues. CDR1 is SNHLY and CDR2 is FYNNEI in the germline V gene. The CDR3 is CASSELLAGAEQYF. The CDR3 region has the DNA TGTGCCAGCAGTGAATTACTAGCGGGGGCCGAGCAGTACTTC.

The CDR3 loop is CASNPAGINQPQHF. CDR3 DNA: TGTGCCAGCAACCCGGCAGGAATCAATCAGCCCCAGCATTTT. The genes are TRBV2 and TRBJ1-5, with D uncertain. Germline loops: CDR1 SNHLY, CDR2 FYNNEI. The CDR3 is 14 amino acids. V was cut by 7 bases and J by 3 bases, with 13 bases left in between.